This TCR beta chain was profiled in a study of OX40 agonist ivuxolimab in advanced cancers. Looking at the study overall: Patients were infused with ivuxolimab every 2 weeks at 0.01 to 10 mg/kg.

General study results and limits: The average count of expanded clones was higher among CD8+ T cells than among CD4+.

As regards this clone: The antigen is not known.

Germline V gene data show CDR1 as SGHRS and CDR2 as YFSETQ. The germline V and J ends were trimmed by 2 bases and 9 bases, with 12 bases remaining between them. The CDR3 spans 13 residues. The table came from immunoSEQ multiplex PCR; TCRdb's copy has only in-frame clones and leaves some out. The sample includes roughly 58,000 clones, 75% to 90% of them seen just once. Sequenced here: CD4+ or CD8+ T cells sorted from blood, sampled in a trial of the OX40 agonist ivuxolimab. The rearrangement links TRBV5-1 to TRBJ2-1, with D tentatively TRBD1 (7 bases). The clonotype comes from an adult with an advanced solid tumor such as melanoma, head and neck, liver or kidney cancer. CDR3 nucleotide sequence: TGCGCCAGCAGCTTCGGCCAGGGGGGTGAGCAGTTCTTC. Translated: CASSFGQGGEQFF.